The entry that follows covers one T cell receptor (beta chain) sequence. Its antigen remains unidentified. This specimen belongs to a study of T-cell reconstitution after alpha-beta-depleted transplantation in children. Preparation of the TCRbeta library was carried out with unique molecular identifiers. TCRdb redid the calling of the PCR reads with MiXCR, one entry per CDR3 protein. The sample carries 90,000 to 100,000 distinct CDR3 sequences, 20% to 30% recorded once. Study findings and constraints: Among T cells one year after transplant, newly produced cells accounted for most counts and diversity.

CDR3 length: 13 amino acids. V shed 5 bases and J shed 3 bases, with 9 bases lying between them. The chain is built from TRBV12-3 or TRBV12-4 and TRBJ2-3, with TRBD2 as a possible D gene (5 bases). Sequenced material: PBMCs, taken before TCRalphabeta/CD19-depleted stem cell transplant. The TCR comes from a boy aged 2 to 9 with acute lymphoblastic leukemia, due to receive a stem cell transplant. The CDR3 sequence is CASSNRGTDTQYF. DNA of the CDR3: TGTGCCAGCAGTAACCGAGGGACAGATACGCAGTATTTT.